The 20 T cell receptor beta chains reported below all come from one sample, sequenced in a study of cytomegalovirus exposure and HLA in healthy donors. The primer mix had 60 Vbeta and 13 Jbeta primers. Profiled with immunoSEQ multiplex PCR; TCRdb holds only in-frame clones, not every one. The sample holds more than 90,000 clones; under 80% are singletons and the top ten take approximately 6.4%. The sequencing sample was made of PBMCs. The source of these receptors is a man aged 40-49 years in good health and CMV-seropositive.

CDR3 DNA sequence: TGTGCCAGTAGTCGGGACAGGGATGGAGAAGAGACCCAGTACTTC. This encodes CASSRDRDGEETQYF. The rearrangement links TRBV19 to TRBJ2-5; 9 nucleotides line up with TRBD1. Per germline, CDR1 LNHDA and CDR2 SQIVND (reference sequence). V shed 5 bases, J shed 3 bases, and the junction held 7 bases outside the gene matches. The CDR3 consists of 15 residues. The complete variable domain, with remaining parts taken from reference TRBV19 and TRBJ2-5, reads DGGITQSPKYLFRKEGQNVTLSCEQNLNHDAMYWYRQDPGQGLRLIYYSQIVNDFQKGDIAEGYSVSREKKESFPLTVTSAQKNPTAFYLCASSRDRDGEETQYFGPGTRLLVL.

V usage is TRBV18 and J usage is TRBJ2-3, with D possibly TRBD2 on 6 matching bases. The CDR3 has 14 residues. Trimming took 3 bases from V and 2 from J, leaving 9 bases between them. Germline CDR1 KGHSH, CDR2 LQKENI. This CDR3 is CASSPGGNTDTQYF. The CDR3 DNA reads TGTGCCAGCTCACCCGGCGGGAACACAGATACGCAGTATTTT.

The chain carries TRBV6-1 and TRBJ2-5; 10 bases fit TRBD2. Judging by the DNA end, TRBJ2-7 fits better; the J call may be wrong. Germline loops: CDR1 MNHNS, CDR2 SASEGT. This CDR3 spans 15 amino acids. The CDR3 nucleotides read TGTGCCAGCAGTGAAAGAAGCGGGGGGGCCTACGAGCAGTACTTC. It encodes CASSERSGGAYEQYF.

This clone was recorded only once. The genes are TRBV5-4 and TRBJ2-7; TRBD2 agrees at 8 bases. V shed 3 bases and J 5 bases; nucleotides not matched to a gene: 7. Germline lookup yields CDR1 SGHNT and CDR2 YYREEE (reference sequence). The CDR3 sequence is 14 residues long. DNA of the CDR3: TGTGCCAGCAGCTCGGGAGGGCCTATCGACGAGCAGTACTTC. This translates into CASSSGGPIDEQYF.

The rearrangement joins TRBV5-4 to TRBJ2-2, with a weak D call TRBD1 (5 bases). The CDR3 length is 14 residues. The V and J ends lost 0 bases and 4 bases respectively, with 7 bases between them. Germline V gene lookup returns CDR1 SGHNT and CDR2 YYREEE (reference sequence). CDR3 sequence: CASSLGGPTGELFF. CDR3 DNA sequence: TGTGCCAGCAGCTTGGGGGGCCCCACCGGGGAGCTGTTTTTT.

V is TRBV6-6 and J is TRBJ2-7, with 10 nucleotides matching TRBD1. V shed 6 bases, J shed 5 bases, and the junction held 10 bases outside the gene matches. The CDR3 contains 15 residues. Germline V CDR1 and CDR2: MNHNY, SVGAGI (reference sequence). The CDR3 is CASRVRQGATDEQYF. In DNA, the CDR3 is TGTGCCAGCAGAGTAAGACAGGGGGCCACCGACGAGCAGTACTTC.

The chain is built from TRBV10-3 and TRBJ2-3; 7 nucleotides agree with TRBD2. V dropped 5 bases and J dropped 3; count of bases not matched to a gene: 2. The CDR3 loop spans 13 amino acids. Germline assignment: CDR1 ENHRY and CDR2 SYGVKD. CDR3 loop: CAISREGTDTQYF. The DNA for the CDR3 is TGTGCCATCAGTAGGGAGGGAACAGATACGCAGTATTTT.

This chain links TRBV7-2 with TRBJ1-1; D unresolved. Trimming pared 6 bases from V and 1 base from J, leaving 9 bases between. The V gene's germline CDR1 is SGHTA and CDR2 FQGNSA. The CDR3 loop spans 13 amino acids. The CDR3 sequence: CASSRVPNTEAFF. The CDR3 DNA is TGTGCCAGCAGTCGGGTGCCGAACACTGAAGCTTTCTTT.

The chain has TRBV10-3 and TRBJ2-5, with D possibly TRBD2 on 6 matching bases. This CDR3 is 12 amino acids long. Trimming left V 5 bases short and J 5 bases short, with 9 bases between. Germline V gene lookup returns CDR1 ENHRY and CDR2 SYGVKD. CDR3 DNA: TGTGCCATCAGTTGGGGAGGTGAGACCCAGTACTTC. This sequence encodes CAISWGGETQYF.

The CDR3 DNA reads as TGTGCCAGCAGCGGACAGTCCGGCCAGTTCTACGAGCAGTACTTC. This translates into CASSGQSGQFYEQYF. This chain links TRBV11-2 with TRBJ2-7, with D maybe TRBD1 (6 bases). The CDR3 loop spans 15 amino acids. CDR1 is SGHAT and CDR2 is FQNNGV in the germline V gene. V lost 5 bases and J lost 3, with 17 bases in between.

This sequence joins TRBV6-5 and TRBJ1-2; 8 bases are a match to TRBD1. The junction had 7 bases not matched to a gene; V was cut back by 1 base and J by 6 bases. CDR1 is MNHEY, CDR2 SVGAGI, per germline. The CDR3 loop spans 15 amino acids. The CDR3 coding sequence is TGTGCCAGCAGTTACTTGCCCGGGACAGGAAATGGCTACACCTTC. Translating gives CASSYLPGTGNGYTF.

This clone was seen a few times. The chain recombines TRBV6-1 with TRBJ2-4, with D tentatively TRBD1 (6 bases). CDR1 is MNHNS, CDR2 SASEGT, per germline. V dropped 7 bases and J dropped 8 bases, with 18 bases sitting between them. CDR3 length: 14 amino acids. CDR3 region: CASIYQGGRDIQYF. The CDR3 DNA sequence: TGTGCCAGCATTTACCAAGGGGGTAGAGACATTCAGTACTTC.

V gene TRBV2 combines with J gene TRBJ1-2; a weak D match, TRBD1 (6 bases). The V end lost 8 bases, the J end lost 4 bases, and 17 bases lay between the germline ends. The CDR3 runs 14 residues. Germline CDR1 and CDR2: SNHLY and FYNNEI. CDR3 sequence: CASRAGARGYGYTF. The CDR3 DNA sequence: TGTGCCAGCCGGGCGGGGGCGCGCGGCTATGGCTACACCTTC.

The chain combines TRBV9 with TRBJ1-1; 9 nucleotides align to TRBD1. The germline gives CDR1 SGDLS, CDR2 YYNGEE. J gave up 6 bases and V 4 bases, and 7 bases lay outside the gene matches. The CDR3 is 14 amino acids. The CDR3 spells CASSSRTGDSEAFF. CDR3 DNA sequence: TGTGCCAGCAGCTCCCGGACAGGGGATTCTGAAGCTTTCTTT.

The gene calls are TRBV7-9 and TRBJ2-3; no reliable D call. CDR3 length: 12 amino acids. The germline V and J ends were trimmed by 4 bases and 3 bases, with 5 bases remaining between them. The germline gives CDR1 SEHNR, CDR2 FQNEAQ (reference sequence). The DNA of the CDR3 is TGTGCCAGCAGCTCCTATACAGATACGCAGTATTTT. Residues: CASSSYTDTQYF. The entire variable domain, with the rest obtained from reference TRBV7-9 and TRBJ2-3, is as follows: DTGVSQNPRHKITKRGQNVTFRCDPISEHNRLYWYRQTLGQGPEFLTYFQNEAQLEKSRLLSDRFSAERPKGSFSTLEIQRTEQGDSAMYLCASSSYTDTQYFGPGTRLTVL.

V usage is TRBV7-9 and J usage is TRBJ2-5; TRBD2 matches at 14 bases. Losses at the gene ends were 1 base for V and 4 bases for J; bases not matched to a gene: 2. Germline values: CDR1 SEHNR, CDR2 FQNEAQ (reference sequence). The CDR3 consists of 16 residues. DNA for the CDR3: TGTGCCAGCAGCTTAGGGACTAGCGGGAGGATAGAGACCCAGTACTTC. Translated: CASSLGTSGRIETQYF.

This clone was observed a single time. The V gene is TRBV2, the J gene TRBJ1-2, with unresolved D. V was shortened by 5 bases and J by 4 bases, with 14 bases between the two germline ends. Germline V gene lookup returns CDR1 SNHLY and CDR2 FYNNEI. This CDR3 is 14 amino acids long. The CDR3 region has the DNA TGTGCCAGCAGTTCGGAGGGTGGGTCCTATGGCTACACCTTC. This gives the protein CASSSEGGSYGYTF.

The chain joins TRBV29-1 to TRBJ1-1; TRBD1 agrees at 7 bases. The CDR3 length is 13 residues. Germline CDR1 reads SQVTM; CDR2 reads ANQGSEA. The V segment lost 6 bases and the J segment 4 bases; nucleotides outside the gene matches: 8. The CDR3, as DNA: TGCAGCGTACCCCGACAGGGAGGCACTGAAGCTTTCTTT. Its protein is CSVPRQGGTEAFF.

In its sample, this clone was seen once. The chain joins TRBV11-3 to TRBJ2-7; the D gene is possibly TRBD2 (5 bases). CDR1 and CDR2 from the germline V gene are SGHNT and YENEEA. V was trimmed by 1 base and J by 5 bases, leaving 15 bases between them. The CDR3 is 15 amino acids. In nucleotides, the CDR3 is TGTGCCAGCAGCTTAGGAGTCGGTGGACTGCACGAGCAGTACTTC. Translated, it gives CASSLGVGGLHEQYF.

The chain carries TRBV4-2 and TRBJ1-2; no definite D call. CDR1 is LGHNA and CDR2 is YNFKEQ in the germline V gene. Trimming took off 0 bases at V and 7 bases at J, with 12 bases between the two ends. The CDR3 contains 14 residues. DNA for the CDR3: TGTGCCAGCAGCCAAGATTTCGGGGAGGGTGGCTACACCTTC. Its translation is CASSQDFGEGGYTF.